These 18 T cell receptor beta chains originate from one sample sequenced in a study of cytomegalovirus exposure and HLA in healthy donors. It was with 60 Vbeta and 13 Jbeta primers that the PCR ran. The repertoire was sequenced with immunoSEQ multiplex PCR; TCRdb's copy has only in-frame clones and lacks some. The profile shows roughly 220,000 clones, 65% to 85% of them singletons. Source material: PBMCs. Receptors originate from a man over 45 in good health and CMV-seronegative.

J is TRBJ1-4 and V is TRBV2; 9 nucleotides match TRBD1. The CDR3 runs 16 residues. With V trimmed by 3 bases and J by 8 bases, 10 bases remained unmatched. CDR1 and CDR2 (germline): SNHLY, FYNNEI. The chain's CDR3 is CASSEVSGTGREKLFF. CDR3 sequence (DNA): TGTGCCAGCAGTGAGGTTAGCGGGACAGGGCGCGAAAAACTGTTTTTT.

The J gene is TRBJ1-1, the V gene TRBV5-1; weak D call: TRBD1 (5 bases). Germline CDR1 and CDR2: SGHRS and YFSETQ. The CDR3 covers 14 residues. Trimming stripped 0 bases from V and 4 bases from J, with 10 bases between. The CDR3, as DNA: TGCGCCAGCAGCTTGGGGGGCGGGATCACTGAAGCTTTCTTT. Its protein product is CASSLGGGITEAFF.

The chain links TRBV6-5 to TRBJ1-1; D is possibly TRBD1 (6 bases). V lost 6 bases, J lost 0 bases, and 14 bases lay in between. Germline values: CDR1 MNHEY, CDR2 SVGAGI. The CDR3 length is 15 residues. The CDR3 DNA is TGTGCCAGCAGCGACGGACAGAGACTGAACACTGAAGCTTTCTTT. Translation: CASSDGQRLNTEAFF.

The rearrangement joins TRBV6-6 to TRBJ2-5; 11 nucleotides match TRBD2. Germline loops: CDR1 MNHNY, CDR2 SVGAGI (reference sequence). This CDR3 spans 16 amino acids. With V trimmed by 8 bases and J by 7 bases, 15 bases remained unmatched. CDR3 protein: CASSNDVAGGSGTQYF. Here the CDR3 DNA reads TGTGCCAGCTCCAACGACGTAGCGGGAGGGTCGGGGACCCAGTACTTC.

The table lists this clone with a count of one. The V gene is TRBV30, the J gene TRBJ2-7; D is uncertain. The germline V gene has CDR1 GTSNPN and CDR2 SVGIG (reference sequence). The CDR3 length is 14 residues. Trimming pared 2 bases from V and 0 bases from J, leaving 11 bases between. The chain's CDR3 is CAWSSTATSYEQYF. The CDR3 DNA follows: TGTGCCTGGAGTAGCACCGCTACCTCCTACGAGCAGTACTTC.

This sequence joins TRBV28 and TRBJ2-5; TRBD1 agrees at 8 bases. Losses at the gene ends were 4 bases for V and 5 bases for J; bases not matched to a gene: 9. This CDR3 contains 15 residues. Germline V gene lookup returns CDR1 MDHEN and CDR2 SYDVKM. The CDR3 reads CASSSNRGALETQYF. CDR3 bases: TGTGCCAGCAGTTCCAACAGGGGGGCGCTGGAGACCCAGTACTTC.

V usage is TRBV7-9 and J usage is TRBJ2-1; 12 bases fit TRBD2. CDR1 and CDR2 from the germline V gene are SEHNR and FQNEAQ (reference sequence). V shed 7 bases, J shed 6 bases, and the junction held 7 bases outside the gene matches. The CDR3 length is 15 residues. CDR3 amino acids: CASTSLAGGFNEQFF. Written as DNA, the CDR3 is TGTGCCAGCACGTCTCTAGCGGGAGGGTTCAATGAGCAGTTCTTC.

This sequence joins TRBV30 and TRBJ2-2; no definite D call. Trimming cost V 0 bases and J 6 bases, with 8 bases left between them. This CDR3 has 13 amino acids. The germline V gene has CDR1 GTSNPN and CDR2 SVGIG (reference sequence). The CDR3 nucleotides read TGTGCCTGGAGTGTTCTAGGCCCCGGGGAGCTGTTTTTT. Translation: CAWSVLGPGELFF.

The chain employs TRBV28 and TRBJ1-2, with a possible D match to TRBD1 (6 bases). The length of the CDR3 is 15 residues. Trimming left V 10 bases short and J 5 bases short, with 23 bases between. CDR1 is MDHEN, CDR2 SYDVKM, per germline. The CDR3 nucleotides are TGTGCCACCACTCCCCTTTGGACAGCCTTTTATGGCTACACCTTC. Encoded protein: CATTPLWTAFYGYTF.

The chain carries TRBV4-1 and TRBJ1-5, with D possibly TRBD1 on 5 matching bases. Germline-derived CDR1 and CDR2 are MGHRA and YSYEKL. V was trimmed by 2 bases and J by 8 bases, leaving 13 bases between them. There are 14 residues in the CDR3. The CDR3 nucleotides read TGCGCCAGCAGCCAACCACGGCGGGGCGAGCCCCAGCATTTT. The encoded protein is CASSQPRRGEPQHF.

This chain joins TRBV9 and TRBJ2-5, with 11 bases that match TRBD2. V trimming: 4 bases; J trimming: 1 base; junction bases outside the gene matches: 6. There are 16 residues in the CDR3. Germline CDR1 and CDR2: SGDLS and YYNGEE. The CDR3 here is CASSLASGRTQETQYF. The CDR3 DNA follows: TGTGCCAGCAGCTTAGCTAGCGGGAGGACCCAAGAGACCCAGTACTTC.

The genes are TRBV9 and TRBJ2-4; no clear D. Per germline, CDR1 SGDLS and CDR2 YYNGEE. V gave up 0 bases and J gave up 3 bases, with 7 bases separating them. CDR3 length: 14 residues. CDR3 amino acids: CASSVDFGKNIQYF. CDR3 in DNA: TGTGCCAGCAGCGTAGACTTCGGCAAAAACATTCAGTACTTC.

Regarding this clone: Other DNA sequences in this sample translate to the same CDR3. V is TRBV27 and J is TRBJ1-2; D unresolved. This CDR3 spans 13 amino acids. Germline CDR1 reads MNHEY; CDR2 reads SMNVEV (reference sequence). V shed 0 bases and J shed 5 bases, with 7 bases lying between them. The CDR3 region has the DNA TGTGCCAGCAGTTTATCCGGGGATTATGGCTACACCTTC. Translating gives CASSLSGDYGYTF.

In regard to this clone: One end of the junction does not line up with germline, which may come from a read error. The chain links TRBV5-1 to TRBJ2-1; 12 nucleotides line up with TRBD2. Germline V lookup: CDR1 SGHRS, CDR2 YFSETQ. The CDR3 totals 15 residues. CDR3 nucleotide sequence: TGCGTCAGCAGCTTGGCACCTAGCGGGAGGGGTGAGCAGTTCTTC. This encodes CVSSLAPSGRGEQFF.

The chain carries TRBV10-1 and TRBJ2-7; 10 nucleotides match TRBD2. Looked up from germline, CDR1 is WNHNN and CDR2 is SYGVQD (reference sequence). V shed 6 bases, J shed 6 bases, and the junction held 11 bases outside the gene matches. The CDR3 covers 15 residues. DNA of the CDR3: TGCGCCAGCAGCCCAGCGGGAGGGCCAAGATCCGAGCAGTACTTC. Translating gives CASSPAGGPRSEQYF.

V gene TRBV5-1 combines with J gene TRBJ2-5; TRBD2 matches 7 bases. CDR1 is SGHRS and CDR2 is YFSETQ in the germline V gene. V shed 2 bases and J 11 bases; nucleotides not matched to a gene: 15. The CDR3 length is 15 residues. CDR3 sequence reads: CASSFYQRGRWEQYF. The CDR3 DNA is TGCGCCAGCAGCTTTTACCAGCGGGGCCGTTGGGAGCAGTACTTC.

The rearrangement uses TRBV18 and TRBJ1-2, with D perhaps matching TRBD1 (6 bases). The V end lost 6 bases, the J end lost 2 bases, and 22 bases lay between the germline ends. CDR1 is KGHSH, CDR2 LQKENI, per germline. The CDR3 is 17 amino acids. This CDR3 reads CASSRTTPRGTNYGYTF. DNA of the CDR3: TGTGCCAGCTCCCGAACAACCCCCAGGGGAACGAACTATGGCTACACCTTC. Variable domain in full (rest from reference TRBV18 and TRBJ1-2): NAGVMQNPRHLVRRRGQEARLRCSPMKGHSHVYWYRQLPEEGLKFMVYLQKENIIDESGMPKERFSAEFPKEGPSILRIQQVVRGDSAAYFCASSRTTPRGTNYGYTFGSGTRLTVV.

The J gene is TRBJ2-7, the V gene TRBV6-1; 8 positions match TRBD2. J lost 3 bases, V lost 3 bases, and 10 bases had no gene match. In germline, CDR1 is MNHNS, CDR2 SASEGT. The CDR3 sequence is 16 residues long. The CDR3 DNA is TGTGCCAGCAGTGACGATCTGGCGGGGGGTAACTACGAGCAGTACTTC. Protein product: CASSDDLAGGNYEQYF.